This is a list of T cell receptor beta chains from one sample in a study of T cell responses to AZD1222 COVID-19 vaccine. Using immunoSEQ multiplex PCR, the repertoire was profiled, and TCRdb retains in-frame clones only, with some absent. The data contain more than 250,000 clones, approximately 93% of them singletons. Sequenced here: peripheral blood, sampled on day 0 of AZD1222 vaccination. The receptors originated from an adult in good health. The CDR3 runs from the conserved cysteine through the conserved F or W. A D gene is named only where the DNA matches it firmly. Expanded clones get a size class; other rows say once, few or many, or leave the size out.

>TRBJ2-1|.|TRBV5-6|TRBD2
CASSYYSGSSYNEQFF
TGTGCCAGCAGCTATTATAGCGGGAGTTCCTACAATGAGCAGTTCTTC
>TRBJ2-7|.|TRBV4-1|.
CASSHLTGGGSYEQYF
TGCGCCAGCAGCCACCTCACAGGGGGGGGCTCCTACGAGCAGTACTTC
>TRBJ2-5|.|TRBV29-1|.
CSVEVRGGQETQYF
TGCAGCGTTGAAGTAAGGGGGGGGCAAGAGACCCAGTACTTC
>TRBJ2-2|.|TRBV3-1/TRBV3-2|TRBD1
CASRTTGTNTGELFF
TGTGCCAGCCGTACGACAGGGACGAACACCGGGGAGCTGTTTTTT
>TRBJ1-6|.|TRBV5-5|TRBD1
CASSFRDRASPLHF
TGTGCCAGCAGCTTCCGGGACAGAGCTTCACCCCTCCACTTT
>TRBJ1-3|.|TRBV18|.
CASSPIGVDSGNTIYF
TGTGCCAGCTCACCCATCGGGGTTGACTCTGGAAACACCATATATTTT
>TRBJ2-3|.|TRBV10-3|TRBD1
CAISSLLGQGRSDTQYF
TGTGCCATCAGTTCCCTCCTAGGACAGGGTAGGTCAGATACGCAGTATTTT
>TRBJ1-5|.|TRBV19|.
CATLGGGNQPQHF
TGTGCCACCTTGGGGGGTGGAAATCAGCCCCAGCATTTT
>TRBJ1-3|.|TRBV2|.
CAAKDKEGNTIYF
TGTGCCGCCAAAGACAAGGAGGGAAACACCATATATTTT
>TRBJ2-5|few|TRBV5-4|.
CASSPTGPGPQETQYF
TGTGCCAGCAGCCCTACGGGGCCAGGCCCCCAAGAGACCCAGTACTTC
>TRBJ2-5|once|TRBV28|TRBD2
CASSTTGRGGQETQYF
TGTGCCAGCAGTACAACAGGGCGGGGGGGCCAAGAGACCCAGTACTTC
>TRBJ2-7|.|TRBV28|TRBD2
CASSPSGGPPSYEQYF
TGTGCCAGCAGTCCCAGCGGGGGCCCCCCCTCCTACGAGCAGTACTTC
>TRBJ1-6|once|TRBV5-1|.
CASSLETGNSPLHF
TGCGCCAGCAGCCTTGAAACAGGGAATTCACCCCTCCACTTT
>TRBJ1-1|.|TRBV5-1|TRBD1
CASGQGNTEAFF
TGCGCCAGCGGACAGGGGAACACTGAAGCTTTCTTT
>TRBJ2-7|.|TRBV7-9|.
CASSFTGMDEQYF
TGTGCCAGCAGCTTTACAGGGATGGACGAGCAGTACTTC
>TRBJ2-7|.|TRBV19|.
CASSSQGYEQYF
TGTGCCAGTAGTTCCCAGGGGTACGAGCAGTACTTC
>TRBJ2-3|.|TRBV2|TRBD1
CASSPGQGIGTQYF
TGTGCCAGCAGTCCGGGACAGGGGATAGGTACGCAGTATTTT
>TRBJ2-3|.|TRBV28|TRBD2
CASSYEYRTSGTDTQYF
TGTGCCAGCAGTTACGAGTACAGGACTAGCGGCACAGATACGCAGTATTTT
>TRBJ1-2|.|TRBV19|TRBD1
CASNPDRGLYGYTF
TGTGCCAGTAACCCGGACAGGGGCCTCTATGGCTACACCTTC
>TRBJ1-5|.|TRBV28|.
CASSFGRGHQPQHF
TGTGCCAGCAGTTTCGGCAGGGGTCATCAGCCCCAGCATTTT
>TRBJ1-5|.|TRBV7-2|.
CASSSYGTRDQPQHF
TGTGCCAGCAGCTCTTACGGGACCCGGGATCAGCCCCAGCATTTT
>TRBJ1-4|.|TRBV4-1|TRBD1
CASRRGGNNEKLFF
TGCGCCAGCAGAAGAGGGGGCAATAATGAAAAACTGTTTTTT
>TRBJ2-7|once|TRBV18|TRBD2
CASSPLGLAGVGEQYF
TGTGCCAGCTCACCACTGGGACTAGCGGGGGTCGGCGAGCAGTACTTC
>TRBJ1-1|once|TRBV10-1|.
CATWTAGNTEAFF
TGCGCCACCTGGACAGCGGGCAACACTGAAGCTTTCTTT
>TRBJ2-5|.|TRBV5-1|.
CASSSGGREAQTQYF
TGCGCCAGCAGCTCTGGCGGTAGGGAGGCGCAGACCCAGTACTTC
>TRBJ2-7|.|TRBV15|.
CATSRRTDYAEQYF
TGTGCCACCAGCAGAAGGACGGACTACGCGGAGCAGTACTTC
>TRBJ1-2|.|TRBV2|.
CASIEGGGAGYGYTF
TGTGCCAGCATTGAAGGTGGGGGCGCGGGCTATGGCTACACCTTC
>TRBJ1-2|.|TRBV7-2|.
CASSLARGGQASIYGYTF
TGTGCCAGCAGCTTAGCGAGGGGGGGGCAGGCGTCCATTTATGGCTACACCTTC
>TRBJ1-1|.|TRBV19|.
CASSSPTEAFF
TGTGCCAGTAGTTCCCCCACTGAAGCTTTCTTT
>TRBJ2-7|.|TRBV6-5|.
CASRRRATSYEQYF
TGTGCCAGCCGTCGCCGAGCGACGTCCTACGAGCAGTACTTC
>TRBJ2-2|.|TRBV6-5|.
CASSYSTLNTGELFF
TGTGCCAGCAGTTACTCGACACTAAACACCGGGGAGCTGTTTTTT
>TRBJ1-6|.|TRBV6-2/TRBV6-3|.
CASSYPGMHSPLHF
TGTGCCAGCAGTTACCCGGGGATGCATTCACCCCTCCACTTT
>TRBJ2-6|once|TRBV9|.
CASSAYSGANVLTF
TGTGCCAGCAGCGCCTACTCTGGGGCCAACGTCCTGACTTTC
>TRBJ2-7|.|TRBV20-1|.
CSASWGISYEQYF
TGCAGTGCTAGTTGGGGAATCTCCTACGAGCAGTACTTC
>TRBJ1-3|.|TRBV6-5|.
CASRLGGTGNTIYF
TGTGCCAGTCGATTAGGGGGGACTGGAAATACCATATATTTT
>TRBJ1-4|once|TRBV6-5|.
CASSLGVREKLFF
TGTGCCAGCTCCCTGGGGGTGAGAGAAAAACTGTTTTTT
>TRBJ1-2|few|TRBV6-5|.
CASSYRNNYGYTF
TGTGCCAGCAGTTATCGGAATAACTATGGCTACACCTTC
>TRBJ2-7|.|TRBV19|TRBD1
CASSPLGGQLYEQYF
TGTGCCAGTAGTCCCCTAGGGGGACAGCTCTACGAGCAGTACTTC
>TRBJ2-7|.|TRBV28|TRBD1
CASGAGTGSGEQYF
TGTGCCAGCGGGGCCGGGACAGGGAGCGGGGAGCAGTACTTC
>TRBJ2-3|.|TRBV28|TRBD2
CASSFPLAVSSTDTQYF
TGTGCCAGCAGTTTCCCACTAGCGGTTTCTAGCACAGATACGCAGTATTTT
>TRBJ2-7|.|TRBV3-1/TRBV3-2|.
CASSPQGGSYEQYF
TGTGCCAGCAGCCCCCAAGGCGGGTCATACGAGCAGTACTTC